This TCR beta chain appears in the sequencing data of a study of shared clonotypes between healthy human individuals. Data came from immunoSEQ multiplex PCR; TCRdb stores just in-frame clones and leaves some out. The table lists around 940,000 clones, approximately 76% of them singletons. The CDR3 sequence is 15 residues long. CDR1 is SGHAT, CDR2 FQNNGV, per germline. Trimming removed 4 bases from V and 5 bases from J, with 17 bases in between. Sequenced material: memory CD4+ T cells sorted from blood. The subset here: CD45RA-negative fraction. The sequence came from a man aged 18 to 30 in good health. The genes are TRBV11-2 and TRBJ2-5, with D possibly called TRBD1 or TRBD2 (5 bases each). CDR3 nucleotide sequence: TGTGCCAGCAGCTCCGTGAGGGGTTCAGCGGAGACCCAGTACTTC. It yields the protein CASSSVRGSAETQYF. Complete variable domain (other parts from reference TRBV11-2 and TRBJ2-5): EAGVAQSPRYKIIEKRQSVAFWCNPISGHATLYWYQQILGQGPKLLIQFQNNGVVDDSQLPKDRFSAERLKGVDSTLKIQPAKLEDSAVYLCASSSVRGSAETQYFGPGTRLLVL.